The 11 T cell receptor beta chains given below trace back to one sample, sequenced in a study of regulatory T cells in long-lasting Graves disease. The TCR beta library used iRepertoire HTBI primers with Arm-PCR amplification of CDR3. From the multiplex PCR reads, TCRdb called clonotypes with MiXCR, one entry per CDR3 protein. The table has 350,000 to 550,000 distinct CDR3 sequences, 15% seen once; the top ten hold around 15%. Time point: newly diagnosed GD, antithyroid drugs for less than 3 months. The TCR library was prepared using RNA isolated from PBMCs. Separately, the same data were catalogued under a study of T cells in Graves' hyperthyroidism and ophthalmopathy.

Sequencing used peripheral blood mononuclear cells (PBMCs), obtained at new diagnosis, from a patient treated with antithyroid drugs. These receptors were obtained from a woman aged 25-40 years with Graves disease.

This sequence joins TRBV9 and TRBJ2-7; D is ambiguous. Trimming removed 3 bases at V and 5 bases at J, with 9 bases between. This CDR3 contains 12 residues. Germline V gives CDR1 SGDLS, CDR2 YYNGEE. The chain's CDR3 is CASSASNDEQYF. In DNA form, the CDR3 reads TGTGCCAGCAGCGCCAGCAACGACGAGCAGTACTTC.

This clonotype showed up many times. V gene TRBV7-8 combines with J gene TRBJ1-5; TRBD1 matches 9 bases. V shed 5 bases, J shed 5 bases, and the junction held 10 bases outside the gene matches. Germline V gene sequence: CDR1 SGHVS, CDR2 FQNEAQ. The CDR3 spans 16 residues. The CDR3 protein is CASSDSTGGFDQPQHF. For the CDR3, the DNA is TGTGCCAGCAGCGATAGTACAGGGGGCTTCGATCAGCCCCAGCATTTT. The variable domain in full, with the rest retrieved from reference TRBV7-8 and TRBJ1-5, is GAGVSQSPRYKVAKRGQDVALRCDPISGHVSLFWYQQALGQGPEFLTYFQNEAQLDKSGLPSDRFFAERPEGSVSTLKIQRTQQEDSAVYLCASSDSTGGFDQPQHFGDGTRLSIL.

This clonotype showed up many times. The V call is TRBV20-1, the J call TRBJ2-3; 10 bases are a match to TRBD2. With 0 bases clipped from V and 2 bases from J, the junction kept 8 bases outside the gene matches. The CDR3 extends over 17 amino acids. Germline-derived CDR1 and CDR2 are DFQATT and SNEGSKA (reference sequence). CDR3 amino acids: CSARDAATSGVTDTQYF. The CDR3 DNA reads TGCAGTGCTAGAGATGCCGCTACTAGCGGGGTCACAGATACGCAGTATTTT.

The rearrangement links TRBV19 to TRBJ2-3; TRBD1 matches at 10 bases. Trimming cost V 6 bases and J 10 bases; bases outside gene matches: 4. Germline CDR1 and CDR2: LNHDA and SQIVND (reference sequence). The CDR3 spans 12 residues. The CDR3 DNA reads TGTGCCAGTAGCCAAGGGACAGGGGCGCAGTATTTT. Translation gives CASSQGTGAQYF.

V gene TRBV9 combines with J gene TRBJ2-2; 8 positions agree with TRBD1. V gave up 3 bases and J gave up 3 bases; unmatched junction bases: 7. CDR1 SGDLS and CDR2 YYNGEE come from the germline V gene. The CDR3 is made up of 16 amino acids. The CDR3 DNA reads TGTGCCAGCAGCGGTTCGACAGGGGAAGACACCGGGGAGCTGTTTTTT. Its translation is CASSGSTGEDTGELFF.

The sample holds many counts of this clonotype. The chain carries TRBV24-1 and TRBJ2-1; D remains ambiguous. Between the trimmed V and J ends, which lost 3 bases and 7 bases, there was a span of 15 bases. The germline V gene encodes CDR1 KGHDR and CDR2 SFDVKD. The CDR3 runs to 15 residues. The CDR3 sequence: CATSDPRPQANEQFF. The DNA for the CDR3 is TGTGCCACCAGTGATCCACGGCCCCAGGCGAATGAGCAGTTCTTC.

This clonotype was seen once. The chain has TRBV11-2 and TRBJ1-1; D is perhaps TRBD1 (6 bases). The CDR3 is 13 residues long. V was pared by 4 bases and J by 8 bases, with 14 bases between. CDR1 and CDR2 from the germline V gene are SGHAT and FQNNGV. The CDR3 DNA reads TGTGCCAGCAGCTCACCAAGGACAGCCGAAGCTTTCTTT. Protein product: CASSSPRTAEAFF.

At least ten counts were recorded for this clonotype. The chain joins TRBV5-1 to TRBJ2-3; D gene ambiguous. The V end was cut by 5 bases, the J end by 6 bases, with 10 bases between. The length of the CDR3 is 12 residues. CDR1 is SGHRS, CDR2 YFSETQ, per germline. For the CDR3, the DNA is TGCGCCAGCAGTTCCCATGGCGATACGCAGTATTTT. Amino acids: CASSSHGDTQYF.

There are many counts of this clonotype. The gene calls are TRBV20-1 and TRBJ1-2; D perhaps matches TRBD1 (6 bases). Per the germline V gene, CDR1 is DFQATT and CDR2 is SNEGSKA (reference sequence). The CDR3 totals 13 residues. The V end lost 5 bases, the J end lost 7 bases, and 17 bases lay between the germline ends. The chain's CDR3 is CSAYRDVVTGYTF. Written as DNA, the CDR3 is TGCAGTGCTTACAGGGATGTCGTGACTGGCTACACCTTC.

This chain connects TRBV19 to TRBJ2-5, with D perhaps TRBD1 or TRBD2 (5 bases each). CDR1 and CDR2 (germline): LNHDA, SQIVND (reference sequence). CDR3 length equals 15 residues. V was shortened by 3 bases and J by 5 bases, with 16 bases between the two germline ends. This chain's CDR3 is CASSIGAGGRETQYF. The CDR3 coding sequence is TGTGCCAGTAGTATTGGGGCTGGGGGACGGGAGACCCAGTACTTC.

This clonotype was seen a handful of times. The chain uses TRBV4-2 and TRBJ2-3; D is perhaps TRBD1 or TRBD2 (5 bases each). In germline, CDR1 is LGHNA, CDR2 YNFKEQ. This CDR3 is built from 16 residues. V lost 4 bases, J lost 2 bases, and 16 bases lay in between. CDR3 nucleotides: TGTGCCAGCAGCCCCACTAGTTGGGGGAACACAGATACGCAGTATTTT. Protein sequence: CASSPTSWGNTDTQYF.